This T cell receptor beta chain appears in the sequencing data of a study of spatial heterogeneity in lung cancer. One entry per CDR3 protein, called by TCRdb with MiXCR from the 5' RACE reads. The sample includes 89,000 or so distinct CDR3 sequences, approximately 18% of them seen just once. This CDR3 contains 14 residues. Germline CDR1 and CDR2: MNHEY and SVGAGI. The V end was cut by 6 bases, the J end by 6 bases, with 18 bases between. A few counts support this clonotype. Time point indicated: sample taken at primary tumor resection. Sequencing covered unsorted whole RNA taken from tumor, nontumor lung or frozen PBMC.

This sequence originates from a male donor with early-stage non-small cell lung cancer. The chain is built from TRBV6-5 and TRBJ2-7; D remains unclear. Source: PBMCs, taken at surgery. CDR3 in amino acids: CASSLASSTSEQYF. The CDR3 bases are TGTGCCAGCAGCTTGGCCAGCTCCACCTCCGAGCAGTACTTC.